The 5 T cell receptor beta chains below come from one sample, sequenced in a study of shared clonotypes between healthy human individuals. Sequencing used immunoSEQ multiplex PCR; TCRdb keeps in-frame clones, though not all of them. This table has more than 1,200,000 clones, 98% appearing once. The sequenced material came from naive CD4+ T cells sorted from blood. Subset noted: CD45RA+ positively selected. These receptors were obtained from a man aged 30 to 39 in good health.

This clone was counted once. CDR3 in amino acids: CATSRDPGSQEKLFF. The CDR3 region has the DNA TGTGCCACCAGCAGAGATCCCGGTTCACAGGAAAAACTGTTTTTT. The chain is built from TRBV15 and TRBJ1-4; no reliable D call. This CDR3 spans 15 amino acids. Germline-derived CDR1 and CDR2 are LNHNV and YYDKDF (reference sequence). V dropped 0 bases and J dropped 8 bases, with 13 bases sitting between them.

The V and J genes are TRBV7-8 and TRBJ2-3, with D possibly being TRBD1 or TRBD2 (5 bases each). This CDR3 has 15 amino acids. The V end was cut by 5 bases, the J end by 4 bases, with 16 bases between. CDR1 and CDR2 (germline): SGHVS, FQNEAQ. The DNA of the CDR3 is TGTGCCAGCAGCCGCAAGCCGCAGGGAGCAGATACGCAGTATTTT. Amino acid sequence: CASSRKPQGADTQYF.

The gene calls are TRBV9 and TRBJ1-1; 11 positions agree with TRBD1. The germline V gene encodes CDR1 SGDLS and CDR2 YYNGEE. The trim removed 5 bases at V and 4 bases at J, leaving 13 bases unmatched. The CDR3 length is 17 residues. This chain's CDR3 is CASRPHGQGAVATEAFF. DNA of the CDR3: TGTGCCAGCAGGCCCCACGGACAGGGGGCCGTAGCCACTGAAGCTTTCTTT.

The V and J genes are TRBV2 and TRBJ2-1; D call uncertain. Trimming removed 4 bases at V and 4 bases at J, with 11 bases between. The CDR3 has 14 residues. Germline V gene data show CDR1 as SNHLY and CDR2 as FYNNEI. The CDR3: CASSVRQTYNEQFF. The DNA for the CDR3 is TGTGCCAGCAGTGTCCGGCAGACTTACAATGAGCAGTTCTTC.

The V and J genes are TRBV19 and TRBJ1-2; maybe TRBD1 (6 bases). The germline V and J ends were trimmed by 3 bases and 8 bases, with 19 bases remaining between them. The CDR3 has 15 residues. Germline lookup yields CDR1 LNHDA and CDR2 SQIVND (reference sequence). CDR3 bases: TGTGCCAGTAGTATCGCCTTGCGGGGGGCTAGCGGCTACACCTTC. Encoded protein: CASSIALRGASGYTF.